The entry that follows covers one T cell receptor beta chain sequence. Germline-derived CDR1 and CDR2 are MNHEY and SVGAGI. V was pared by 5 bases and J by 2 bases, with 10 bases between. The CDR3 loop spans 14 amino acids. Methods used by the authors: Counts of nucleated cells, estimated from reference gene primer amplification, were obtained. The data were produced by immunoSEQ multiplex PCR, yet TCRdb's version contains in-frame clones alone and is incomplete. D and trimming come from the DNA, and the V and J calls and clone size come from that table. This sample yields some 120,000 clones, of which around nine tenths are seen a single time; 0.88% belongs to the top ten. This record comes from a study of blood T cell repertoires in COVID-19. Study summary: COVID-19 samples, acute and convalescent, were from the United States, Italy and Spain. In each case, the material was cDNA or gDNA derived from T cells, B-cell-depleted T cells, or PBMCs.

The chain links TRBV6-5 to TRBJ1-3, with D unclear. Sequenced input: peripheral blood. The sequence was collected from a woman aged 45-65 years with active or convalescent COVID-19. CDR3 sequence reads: CASSPGVAGNTIYF. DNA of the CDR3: TGTGCCAGCAGTCCCGGGGTTGCTGGAAACACCATATATTTT.